The T cell receptor beta chain under discussion was sequenced for a study of cytomegalovirus exposure and HLA in healthy donors. At collection, donors were nominally healthy, but unrecorded immune exposures were probable. As to this clone: Its antigen is undetermined. Within the sample, other DNA sequences also encode this same CDR3.

Trimming took 1 base from V and 0 from J, leaving 4 bases between them. Germline V gene data show CDR1 as SNHLY and CDR2 as FYNNEI. CDR3 size: 14 residues. The PCR made use of 60 Vbeta and 13 Jbeta primers. The table came from immunoSEQ multiplex PCR; TCRdb's copy has only in-frame clones and leaves some out. This repertoire shows a few hundred thousand clones, 60% to 80% found once; its top ten account for 1.5% to 2%. Study-level results: TCR beta chains numbering roughly 150 were designated cytomegalovirus-associated. Apart from CMV serostatus, no immune exposure information was available. In vitro testing confirmed three CMV-associated chains as specific for CMV antigens.

The sequenced sample consisted of PBMCs. The V and J genes are TRBV2 and TRBJ2-1, with D hard to call. The receptor's source is a man between 18 and 29 years old in good health and CMV-seronegative. The CDR3 here is CASSEVSSYNEQFF. The CDR3 DNA reads TGTGCCAGCAGTGAAGTTAGCTCCTACAATGAGCAGTTCTTC.